The 32 T cell receptor beta chains below come from one sample, sequenced in a study of T cell repertoires in cytomegalovirus infection. MiXCR, applied by TCRdb to the reads, yields one record per CDR3 protein. Here the sample spans some 800,000 distinct CDR3 sequences, 32% being singletons. No cognate antigen is known for these TCRs. The sequencing used cultured CD8+ T cells from PBMCs, collected from culture after CMV antigen stimulation. The receptors originated from a human donor in good health (CMV status not recorded). Some clones in this sample may be carry-over from other donors' samples.

CDR3 nucleotides: TGTGCCAGCAGTTCAGACAGGGATAAGAATTCACCCCTCCACTTT. Its protein product is CASSSDRDKNSPLHF. The chain joins TRBV6-6 to TRBJ1-6, with TRBD1 matching 7 bases. Germline trimming cut 4 bases from V and 7 bases from J; bases unmatched to any gene: 7. CDR1 and CDR2 from the germline V gene are MNHNY and SVGAGI (reference sequence). The CDR3 loop spans 15 amino acids.

This clonotype was seen a few times. The genes are TRBV6-1 and TRBJ1-2; D is ambiguous. The CDR3 is made up of 14 amino acids. Germline values: CDR1 MNHNS, CDR2 SASEGT. Trimming took 7 bases from V and 4 from J, leaving 16 bases between them. Here the CDR3 DNA reads TGTGCCAGCATGGCCGAGACGGCTAGCTATGGCTACACCTTC. It specifies CASMAETASYGYTF.

With regard to this clonotype: Since a much larger clone is just one base distant, this may be a read error. This chain uses TRBV6-1 with TRBJ2-3; 7 positions agree with TRBD1. The CDR3 is made up of 15 amino acids. Trimming cost V 8 bases and J 1 base; bases outside gene matches: 9. CDR1 is MNHNS, CDR2 SASEGT, per germline. The CDR3 sequence is CASDARGLGTDTQYF. In DNA, the CDR3 is TGTGCCAGCGATGCGAGGGGGCTAGGCACAGATACGCAGTATTTT.

Comments on this clonotype: A much larger clone differs from this one at a single base, so this may be a read error. The chain employs TRBV7-4 and TRBJ2-1; possibly TRBD1 for D (5 bases). CDR3 length: 13 residues. CDR1 is SGHVT and CDR2 is SQSDAQ in the germline V gene. The CDR3 DNA is TGTGCCAACAGCTTGCGACAGTACAATGAGCAGTTCTTC. Translating it yields CANSLRQYNEQFF.

The chain carries TRBV7-9 and TRBJ1-2; 9 nucleotides align to TRBD1. CDR1 is SEHNR and CDR2 is FQNEAQ in the germline V gene (reference sequence). The CDR3 is 15 residues long. J was trimmed by 5 bases and V by 5 bases; bases with no gene match: 9. CDR3 sequence: CASSLPAGTGYGYTF. The CDR3 DNA reads as TGTGCCAGCAGCCTCCCAGCCGGGACAGGGTATGGCTACACCTTC.

This sequence joins TRBV19 and TRBJ1-5; 7 positions agree with TRBD1. Germline V CDR1 and CDR2: LNHDA, SQIVND (reference sequence). V was pared by 5 bases and J by 5 bases, with 6 bases of the junction left unmatched. CDR3 length: 14 residues. The CDR3 bases are TGTGCCAGTAGTGCCGACAGGGTCGATCAGCCCCAGCATTTT. This translates into CASSADRVDQPQHF.

CDR3 nucleotides: TGTGCCAGCGGACCGGGACAGTCGACCAACTATGGCTACACCTTC. It translates to CASGPGQSTNYGYTF. The chain combines TRBV7-6 with TRBJ1-2; 7 nucleotides align to TRBD1. Germline CDR1 reads SGHVS; CDR2 reads FNYEAQ. V shed 8 bases and J 2 bases; nucleotides not matched to a gene: 11. This CDR3 region has 15 residues.

This clonotype was seen a few times. CDR3 loop: CASSPGQLELFF. CDR3 DNA sequence: TGTGCCAGCAGCCCGGGGCAATTGGAGCTGTTTTTT. The chain employs TRBV7-9 and TRBJ2-2; D is possibly TRBD1 or TRBD2 (5 bases each). V shed 5 bases and J shed 10 bases, with 11 bases lying between them. The germline V gene encodes CDR1 SEHNR and CDR2 FQNEAQ (reference sequence). The CDR3 has 12 amino acids.

The gene calls are TRBV4-1 and TRBJ2-3; TRBD2 aligns across 9 bases. V lost 1 base and J lost 0; bases outside the gene matches: 2. This CDR3 contains 16 residues. Per germline, CDR1 MGHRA and CDR2 YSYEKL. CDR3 protein: CASSQASGVSTDTQYF. CDR3 in DNA: TGCGCCAGCAGCCAAGCTAGCGGGGTTAGCACAGATACGCAGTATTTT.

This clonotype turned up a few times. The chain links TRBV25-1 to TRBJ1-2; no clear D. The CDR3 totals 13 residues. Germline V gene sequence: CDR1 MGHDK, CDR2 SYGVNS. Trimming removed 3 bases from V and 2 bases from J, with 7 bases in between. CDR3 coding DNA: TGTGCCAGCAGTGACGGAACAAACTATGGCTACACCTTC. This encodes CASSDGTNYGYTF.

V gene TRBV3-1 combines with J gene TRBJ1-1, with D unclear. V was clipped by 1 base and J by 1 base, with 10 bases between them. The CDR3 covers 15 residues. The germline CDR1 and CDR2 sequences are LGHDT and YNNKEL (reference sequence). CDR3 DNA: TGTGCCAGCAGCCAAGCTCGACGGGGGAACACTGAAGCTTTCTTT. Protein: CASSQARRGNTEAFF.

The chain has TRBV27 and TRBJ2-7; TRBD2 is a possible D gene (7 bases). Germline V gene sequence: CDR1 MNHEY, CDR2 SMNVEV (reference sequence). CDR3 length: 14 amino acids. The V and J ends lost 7 bases and 5 bases respectively, with 18 bases between them. As DNA, the CDR3 is TGTGCCAGCACTGTTAGGGGGGGCAAGGACGAGCAGTACTTC. Amino acid sequence: CASTVRGGKDEQYF.

This clonotype was counted at least ten times. The chain recombines TRBV12-3 or TRBV12-4 with TRBJ1-5; D perhaps matches TRBD1 (6 bases). This CDR3 region has 15 residues. The V and J ends lost 5 bases and 11 bases respectively, with 22 bases between them. The CDR3 region is CASSNTGTLGRSQHF. The CDR3 nucleotides read TGTGCCAGCAGTAATACCGGGACATTAGGGCGATCCCAGCATTTT.

For the CDR3, the DNA is TGTGCCAGCAGTGATCACCTAGGGAATTCACCCCTCCACTTT. Translated: CASSDHLGNSPLHF. The rearrangement uses TRBV2 and TRBJ1-6; no definite D call. The CDR3 has 14 amino acids. The germline V gene encodes CDR1 SNHLY and CDR2 FYNNEI. V lost 3 bases and J 7 bases, leaving 10 bases between the germline ends.

The chain links TRBV28 to TRBJ2-7; 9 bases match TRBD1. This CDR3 region has 17 residues. CDR1 and CDR2 (germline): MDHEN, SYDVKM. The V and J ends lost 4 bases and 2 bases, in that order; junction bases with no gene match: 12. The CDR3 loop reads CASSSTTGGFWTYEQYV. As DNA, the CDR3 is TGTGCCAGCAGTTCTACGACAGGGGGTTTTTGGACCTACGAGCAGTACGTC.

This clonotype was found many times. The V call is TRBV7-8, the J call TRBJ1-1, with D possibly being TRBD1 (6 bases). This CDR3 has 15 amino acids. V lost 1 base and J lost 5, with 14 bases in between. Germline V gives CDR1 SGHVS, CDR2 FQNEAQ. CDR3 sequence: CASSLERRGYTEAFF. The CDR3 DNA sequence: TGTGCCAGCAGCTTAGAACGCAGGGGTTATACTGAAGCTTTCTTT.

This chain links TRBV5-1 with TRBJ2-2; possibly TRBD2 for D (5 bases). The CDR3 sequence is 13 residues long. In germline, CDR1 is SGHRS, CDR2 YFSETQ. With 6 bases removed from V and 5 bases from J, the gap between germline ends came to 11 bases. The CDR3 sequence is CASTPPGTGELFF. The CDR3 bases are TGCGCCAGCACCCCGCCGGGGACCGGGGAGCTGTTTTTT.

This clonotype showed up just a few times. CDR3 loop: CASSWVTSGRGPDTQYF. The CDR3 bases are TGTGCCAGCAGTTGGGTTACTAGCGGAAGGGGGCCAGATACGCAGTATTTT. The chain couples TRBV27 to TRBJ2-3, with D possibly being TRBD2 (8 bases). Trimming left V 4 bases short and J 4 bases short, with 21 bases between. The V gene's germline CDR1 is MNHEY and CDR2 SMNVEV (reference sequence). The CDR3 totals 17 residues.

This clonotype was detected a few times. The chain links TRBV11-2 to TRBJ1-3; unclear D gene. Germline V gene lookup returns CDR1 SGHAT and CDR2 FQNNGV. Trimming took 7 bases from V and 0 from J, leaving 16 bases between them. The CDR3 is made up of 16 amino acids. CDR3 protein: CASTGNGILSGNTIYF. CDR3 DNA sequence: TGTGCCAGCACCGGGAACGGAATCCTCTCTGGAAACACCATATATTTT.

The chain recombines TRBV7-2 with TRBJ1-1; D perhaps matches TRBD1 (5 bases). Germline loops: CDR1 SGHTA, CDR2 FQGNSA. The V end was cut by 2 bases, the J end by 7 bases, with 32 bases between. This CDR3 has 20 residues. The CDR3 coding sequence is TGTGCCAGCAGCTTATACAGTCTGGAGGGGCCGGGGCGGGCGGATTATGAAGCTTTCTTT. Translation: CASSLYSLEGPGRADYEAFF.

The chain couples TRBV12-3 or TRBV12-4 to TRBJ2-3; no clear D. This CDR3 comprises 14 residues. V was clipped by 4 bases and J by 6 bases, with 14 bases between them. In DNA form, the CDR3 reads TGTGCCAGCAGTTCCCGGGTTAGGCTGGATACGCAGTATTTT. This translates into CASSSRVRLDTQYF.

This clonotype was seen many times. The J gene is TRBJ1-2, the V gene TRBV12-3 or TRBV12-4; tentative D call: TRBD1 (6 bases). The CDR3 loop spans 16 amino acids. With 1 base removed from V and 2 bases from J, the gap between germline ends came to 14 bases. DNA for the CDR3: TGTGCCAGCAGTTTAGGAGGGACATGGGGGAACTATGGCTACACCTTC. Translated, it gives CASSLGGTWGNYGYTF.

V usage is TRBV6-2 or TRBV6-3 and J usage is TRBJ1-5; D ambiguous. CDR3 size: 14 residues. Germline V gene data show CDR1 as MNHEY and CDR2 as SVGEGT. The V and J ends lost 1 base and 0 bases respectively, with 4 bases between them. CDR3: CASSYWDSNQPQHF. CDR3 nucleotides: TGTGCCAGCAGTTACTGGGATAGCAATCAGCCCCAGCATTTT.

Turning to this clonotype: This may be a read error: a much more frequent sequence differs by one nucleotide. The chain uses TRBV7-2 and TRBJ2-1; D is unresolved. The V gene's germline CDR1 is SGHTA and CDR2 FQGNSA. The CDR3 loop spans 14 amino acids. CDR3: CASSGLTYYIEQFF. For the CDR3, the DNA is TGTGCCAGCAGCGGTCTAACTTATTACATTGAGCAGTTCTTC.

V is TRBV7-2 and J is TRBJ1-2; TRBD1 is a possible D gene (5 bases). The CDR3 has 15 amino acids. CDR1 and CDR2 from the germline V gene are SGHTA and FQGNSA. Deletions cut 4 bases from V and 0 bases from J, with 12 bases between. CDR3 loop: CASSSLQETNYGYTF. The DNA for the CDR3 is TGTGCCAGCAGCTCATTACAGGAGACTAACTATGGCTACACCTTC.

This chain joins TRBV6-2 or TRBV6-3 and TRBJ1-1; TRBD1 aligns across 8 bases. The CDR3 sequence is 14 residues long. Trimming at V came to 5 bases and at J to 4 bases, leaving 6 bases not matched to a gene. Germline V gene lookup returns CDR1 MNHEY and CDR2 SVGEGT. Written as DNA, the CDR3 is TGTGCCAGCAGTAGGACAGGGCCACCCACTGAAGCTTTCTTT. Translating gives CASSRTGPPTEAFF.

This clonotype was detected many times. The chain has TRBV13 and TRBJ1-2; D perhaps matches TRBD1 (6 bases). The CDR3 sequence is 13 residues long. Trimming left V 6 bases short and J 6 bases short, with 14 bases between. Germline assignment: CDR1 PRHDT and CDR2 FYEKMQ (reference sequence). Here the CDR3 reads CASRDYREDGYTF. CDR3 bases: TGTGCCAGCAGAGATTACAGGGAGGATGGCTACACCTTC.

The gene calls are TRBV10-3 and TRBJ2-1, with 10 bases aligning to TRBD1. J was trimmed by 4 bases and V by 6 bases; bases with no gene match: 6. The CDR3 is 15 amino acids. Germline V lookup: CDR1 ENHRY, CDR2 SYGVKD. DNA for the CDR3: TGTGCCATCAGCGGGACAGGGGTCCCTTACAATGAGCAGTTCTTC. It yields the protein CAISGTGVPYNEQFF.

V and J are TRBV7-2 and TRBJ1-1, with a tentative D call TRBD1 (5 bases). The V end lost 0 bases, the J end lost 5 bases, and 22 bases lay between the germline ends. Germline V gene sequence: CDR1 SGHTA, CDR2 FQGNSA. The CDR3 covers 18 residues. The CDR3 coding sequence is TGTGCCAGCAGCTTAGCCACAGCCCATACAGGACGAACGACTGAAGCTTTCTTT. Amino acids: CASSLATAHTGRTTEAFF.

The gene calls are TRBV6-6 and TRBJ2-7; weak D call: TRBD2 (5 bases). CDR1 and CDR2 (germline): MNHNY, SVGAGI (reference sequence). Trimming took 6 bases from V and 2 from J, leaving 11 bases between them. This CDR3 spans 13 amino acids. In nucleotides, the CDR3 is TGTGCCAGCAGGCCGGGATCACCCTACGAGCAGTACTTC. Its protein product is CASRPGSPYEQYF.

V usage is TRBV27 and J usage is TRBJ2-7, with unresolved D. The CDR3 loop spans 15 amino acids. Germline lookup yields CDR1 MNHEY and CDR2 SMNVEV (reference sequence). V shed 4 bases and J shed 0 bases, with 13 bases lying between them. The DNA for the CDR3 is TGTGCCAGCAGTTCCCGGCTTGACCTCTCCTACGAGCAGTACTTC. Its translation: CASSSRLDLSYEQYF.

This chain uses TRBV6-6 with TRBJ1-1, with 7 bases identical to TRBD1. CDR1 is MNHNY and CDR2 is SVGAGI in the germline V gene (reference sequence). The trim removed 4 bases at V and 4 bases at J, leaving 3 bases unmatched. The CDR3 has 13 amino acids. CDR3 in DNA: TGTGCCAGCAGTTCAGGGACAGCCACTGAAGCTTTCTTT. Its translation is CASSSGTATEAFF.